Shown below are 6 T cell receptor beta chains from a single sample sequenced in a study of cytomegalovirus exposure and HLA in healthy donors. PCR involved 60 Vbeta and 13 Jbeta primers. TCRdb's table, derived via immunoSEQ multiplex PCR, lists solely in-frame clones and lacks some. The sample records more than 150,000 clones, 76% being singletons. Sequencing was performed on PBMCs. Receptors were obtained from a man between 18 and 35 years old in good health and CMV-seronegative.

To note about this clone: Other nucleotide sequences from this sample produce the same CDR3. The chain links TRBV28 to TRBJ1-1, with a weak D call TRBD1 (5 bases). The ends were cut back, 3 bases at V and 6 bases at J, with 5 bases in the middle. The CDR3 runs 11 residues. Per germline, CDR1 MDHEN and CDR2 SYDVKM. This CDR3 is CASSLGPEAFF. The CDR3 DNA follows: TGTGCCAGCAGTTTGGGGCCTGAAGCTTTCTTT. The full variable domain, in which reference TRBV28 and TRBJ1-1 provide the parts outside the CDR3, is DVKVTQSSRYLVKRTGEKVFLECVQDMDHENMFWYRQDPGLGLRLIYFSYDVKMKEKGDIPEGYSVSREKKERFSLILESASTNQTSMYLCASSLGPEAFFGQGTRLTVV.

The chain couples TRBV7-9 to TRBJ1-5; TRBD1 might be the D (5 bases). The CDR3 has 14 residues. V lost 4 bases and J lost 5, with 12 bases in between. Germline CDR1 and CDR2: SEHNR and FQNEAQ (reference sequence). The CDR3 region has the DNA TGTGCCAGCAGCTCTGGGGGAGGCCATCAGCCCCAGCATTTT. Protein: CASSSGGGHQPQHF.

This clone was found a few times. The chain combines TRBV30 with TRBJ1-2; tentatively, D is TRBD1 (6 bases). The CDR3 has 13 residues. CDR1 and CDR2 from the germline V gene are GTSNPN and SVGIG (reference sequence). Trimming pared 1 base from V and 2 bases from J, leaving 8 bases between. CDR3 region: CAWSAGANYGYTF. CDR3 coding DNA: TGTGCCTGGAGTGCAGGGGCCAACTATGGCTACACCTTC. Drawing the rest from reference TRBV30 and TRBJ1-2, the complete variable domain is SQTIHQWPATLVQPVGSPLSLECTVEGTSNPNLYWYRQAAGRGLQLLFYSVGIGQISSEVPQNLSASRPQDRQFILSSKKLLLSDSGFYLCAWSAGANYGYTFGSGTRLTVV.

This clone was seen only a few times. The V and J genes are TRBV4-2 and TRBJ1-2, with D possibly TRBD1 on 5 matching bases. Per the germline V gene, CDR1 is LGHNA and CDR2 is YNFKEQ. The V end lost 3 bases, the J end lost 0 bases, and 14 bases lay between the germline ends. The CDR3 is 16 amino acids. The CDR3 is CASSQGDRVSNYGYTF. The CDR3 region has the DNA TGTGCCAGCAGCCAGGGCGACAGAGTTTCTAACTATGGCTACACCTTC.

The rearrangement links TRBV4-2 to TRBJ2-5, with 9 positions matching TRBD2. CDR1 is LGHNA, CDR2 YNFKEQ, per germline. CDR3 size: 17 residues. With 1 base clipped from V and 2 bases from J, the junction kept 8 bases outside the gene matches. In DNA, the CDR3 is TGTGCCAGCAGCCAAGTGGCCGGGCGGGGGGGGCAAGAGACCCAGTACTTC. Protein: CASSQVAGRGGQETQYF.

The rearrangement uses TRBV5-1 and TRBJ1-6; maybe TRBD1 (5 bases). The CDR3 totals 15 residues. Germline CDR1 reads SGHRS; CDR2 reads YFSETQ. The ends were cut back, 4 bases at V and 6 bases at J, with 14 bases in the middle. The DNA of the CDR3 is TGCGCCAGCAGCCCTGATCGACAGACTAATTCACCCCTCCACTTT. It codes for CASSPDRQTNSPLHF.